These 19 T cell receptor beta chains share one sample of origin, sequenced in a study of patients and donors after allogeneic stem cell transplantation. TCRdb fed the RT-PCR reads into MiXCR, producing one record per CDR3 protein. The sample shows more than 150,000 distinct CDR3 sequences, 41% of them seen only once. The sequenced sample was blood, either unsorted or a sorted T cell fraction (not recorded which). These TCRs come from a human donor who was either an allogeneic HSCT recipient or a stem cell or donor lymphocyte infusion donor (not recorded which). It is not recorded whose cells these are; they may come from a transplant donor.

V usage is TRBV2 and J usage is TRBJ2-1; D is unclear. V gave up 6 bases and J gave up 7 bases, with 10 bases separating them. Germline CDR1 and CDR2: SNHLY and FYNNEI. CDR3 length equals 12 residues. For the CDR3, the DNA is TGTGCCAGCAGAGTCAAGGGAAATGAGCAGTTCTTC. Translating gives CASRVKGNEQFF.

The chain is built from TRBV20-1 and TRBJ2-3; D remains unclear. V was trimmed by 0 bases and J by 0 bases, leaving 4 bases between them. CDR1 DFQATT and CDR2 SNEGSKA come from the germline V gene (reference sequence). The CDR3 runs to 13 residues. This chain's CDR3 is CSARELSTDTQYF. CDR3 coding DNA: TGCAGTGCTAGAGAACTTAGCACAGATACGCAGTATTTT.

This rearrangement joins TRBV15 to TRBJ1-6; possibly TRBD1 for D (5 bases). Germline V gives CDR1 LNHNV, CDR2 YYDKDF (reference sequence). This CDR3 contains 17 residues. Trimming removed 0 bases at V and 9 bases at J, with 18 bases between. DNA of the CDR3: TGTGCCACCAGCAGAGAAAAGTTCGGGTTGAGGGGTTCACCCCTCCACTTT. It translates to CATSREKFGLRGSPLHF.

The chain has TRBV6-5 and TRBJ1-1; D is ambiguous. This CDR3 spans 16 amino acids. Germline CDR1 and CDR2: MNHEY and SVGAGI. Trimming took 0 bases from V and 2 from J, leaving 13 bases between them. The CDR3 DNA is TGTGCCAGCAGTTACTCGAGTATAACGCCCAACACTGAAGCTTTCTTT. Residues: CASSYSSITPNTEAFF.

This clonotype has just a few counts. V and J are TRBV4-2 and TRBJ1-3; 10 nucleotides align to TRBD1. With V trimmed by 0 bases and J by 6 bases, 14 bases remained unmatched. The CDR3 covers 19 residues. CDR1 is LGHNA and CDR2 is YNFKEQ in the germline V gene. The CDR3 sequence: CASSQDLRQGANAANTIYF. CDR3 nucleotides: TGTGCCAGCAGCCAAGATCTGAGACAGGGGGCAAACGCGGCAAACACCATATATTTT.

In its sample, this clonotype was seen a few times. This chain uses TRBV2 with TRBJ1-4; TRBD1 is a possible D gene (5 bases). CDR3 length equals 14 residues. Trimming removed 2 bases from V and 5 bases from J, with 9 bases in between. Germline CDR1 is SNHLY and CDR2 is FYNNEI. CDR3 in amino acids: CASSETGTNEKLFF. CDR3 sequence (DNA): TGTGCCAGCAGTGAAACAGGAACGAATGAAAAACTGTTTTTT.

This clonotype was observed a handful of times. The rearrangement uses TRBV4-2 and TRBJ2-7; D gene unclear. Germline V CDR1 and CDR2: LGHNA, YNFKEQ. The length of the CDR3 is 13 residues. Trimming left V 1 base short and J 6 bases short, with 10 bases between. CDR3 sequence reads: CASSQALGGEQYF. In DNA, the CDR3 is TGTGCCAGCAGCCAAGCTCTGGGCGGCGAGCAGTACTTC.

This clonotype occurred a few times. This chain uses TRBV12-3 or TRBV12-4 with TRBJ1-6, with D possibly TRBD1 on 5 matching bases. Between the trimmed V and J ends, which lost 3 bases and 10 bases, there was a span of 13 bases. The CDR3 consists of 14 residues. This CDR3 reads CASSFGGSGSPLHF. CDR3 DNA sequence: TGTGCCAGCAGTTTTGGGGGATCTGGGTCACCCCTCCACTTT.

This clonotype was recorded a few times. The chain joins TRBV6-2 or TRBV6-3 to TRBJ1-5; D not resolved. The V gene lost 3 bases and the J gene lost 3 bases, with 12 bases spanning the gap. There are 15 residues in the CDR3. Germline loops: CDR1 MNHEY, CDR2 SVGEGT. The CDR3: CASSYQQIINQPQHF. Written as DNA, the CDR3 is TGTGCCAGCAGTTATCAACAGATTATCAATCAGCCCCAGCATTTT.

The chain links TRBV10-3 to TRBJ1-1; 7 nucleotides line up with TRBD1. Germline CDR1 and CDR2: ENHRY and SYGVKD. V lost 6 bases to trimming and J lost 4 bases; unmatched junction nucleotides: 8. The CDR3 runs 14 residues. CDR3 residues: CAISQTGTGTEAFF. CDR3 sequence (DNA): TGTGCCATCAGCCAGACAGGGACTGGCACTGAAGCTTTCTTT.

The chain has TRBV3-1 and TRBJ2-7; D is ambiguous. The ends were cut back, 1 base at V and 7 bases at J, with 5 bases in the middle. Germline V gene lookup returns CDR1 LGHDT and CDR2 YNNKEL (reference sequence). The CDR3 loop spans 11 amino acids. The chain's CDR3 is CASSQVDEQYF. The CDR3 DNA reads TGTGCCAGCAGCCAAGTTGATGAGCAGTACTTC.

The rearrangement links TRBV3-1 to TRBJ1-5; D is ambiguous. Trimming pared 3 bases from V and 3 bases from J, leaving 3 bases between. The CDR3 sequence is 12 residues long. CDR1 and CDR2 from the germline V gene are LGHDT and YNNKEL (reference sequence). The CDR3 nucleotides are TGTGCCAGCAGCCAGCTCAATCAGCCCCAGCATTTT. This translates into CASSQLNQPQHF.

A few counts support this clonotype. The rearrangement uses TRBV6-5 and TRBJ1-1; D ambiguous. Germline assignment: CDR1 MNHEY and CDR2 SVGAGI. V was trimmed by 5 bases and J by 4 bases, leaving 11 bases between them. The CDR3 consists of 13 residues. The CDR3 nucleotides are TGTGCCAGCAGTGTTTATACGGCCACTGAAGCTTTCTTT. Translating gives CASSVYTATEAFF.

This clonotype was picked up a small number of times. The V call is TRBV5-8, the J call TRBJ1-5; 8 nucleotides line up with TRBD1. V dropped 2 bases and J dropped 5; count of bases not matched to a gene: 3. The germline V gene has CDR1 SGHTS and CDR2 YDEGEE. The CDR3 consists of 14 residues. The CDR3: CASSFRGQDQPQHF. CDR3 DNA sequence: TGTGCCAGCAGCTTCAGGGGGCAGGATCAGCCCCAGCATTTT. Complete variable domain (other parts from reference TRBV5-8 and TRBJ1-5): EAGVTQSPTHLIKTRGQQATLRCSPISGHTSVYWYQQALGLGLQFLLWYDEGEERNRGNFPPRFSGRQFPNYSSELNVNALELEDSALYLCASSFRGQDQPQHFGDGTRLSIL.

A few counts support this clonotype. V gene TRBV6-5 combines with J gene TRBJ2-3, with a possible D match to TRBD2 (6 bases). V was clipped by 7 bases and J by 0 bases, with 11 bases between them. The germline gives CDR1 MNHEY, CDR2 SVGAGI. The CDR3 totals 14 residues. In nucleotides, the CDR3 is TGTGCCAGCACCTCGCGGGATAGCACAGATACGCAGTATTTT. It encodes CASTSRDSTDTQYF.

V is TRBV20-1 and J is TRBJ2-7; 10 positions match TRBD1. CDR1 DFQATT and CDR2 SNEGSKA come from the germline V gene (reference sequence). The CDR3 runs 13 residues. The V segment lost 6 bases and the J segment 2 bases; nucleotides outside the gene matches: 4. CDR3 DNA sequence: TGCAGTGCGGGGACAGGGGTGCCCTACGAGCAGTACTTC. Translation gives CSAGTGVPYEQYF.

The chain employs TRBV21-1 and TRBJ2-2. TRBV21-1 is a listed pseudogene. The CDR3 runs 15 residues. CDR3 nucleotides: TGTGCCAGCAACAGACACAGCGTCGGCACCGGGGAGCTGTTTTTT. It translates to CASNRHSVGTGELFF.

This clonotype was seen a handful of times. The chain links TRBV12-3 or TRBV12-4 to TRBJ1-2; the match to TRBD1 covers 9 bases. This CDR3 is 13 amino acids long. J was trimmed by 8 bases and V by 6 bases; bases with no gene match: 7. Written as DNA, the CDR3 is TGTGCCAGCAGCTCGGACAGGGGTGGCGGCTACACCTTC. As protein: CASSSDRGGGYTF.

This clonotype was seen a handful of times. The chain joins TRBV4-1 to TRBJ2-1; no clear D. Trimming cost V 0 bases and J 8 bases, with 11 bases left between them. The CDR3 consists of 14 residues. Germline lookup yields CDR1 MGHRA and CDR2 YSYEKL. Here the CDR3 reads CASSQERSADEQFF. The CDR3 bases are TGCGCCAGCAGCCAAGAACGGTCGGCGGATGAGCAGTTCTTC.